A single sample gave rise to the 18 T cell receptor beta chains below, sequenced in a study of shared clonotypes between healthy human individuals (dated by TCRdb to the early 2020s). Receptor amplification or capture employed the immunoSEQ multiplex PCR assay. Drawn from immuneACCESS, this table holds only the in-frame rearrangements with V and J called that TCRdb kept. Clones are partly lost; checked studies trace under half to an unresolved V gene and leave the rest unexplained. The sample table contains more than 900,000 clones; only one count was recorded for about 80% of them. The ten largest clones represent roughly 0.57% of the sample. Material: memory CD4+ T cells from PBMCs. The cell subset or site label for this specimen denotes: CD45RA-negative fraction. These receptors originate from a man between 18 and 29 years old in good health. Some clones in this sample may be carry-over from other donors' samples.

The CDR3 spells CASSYAQGLVGYEQYF. The CDR3 coding sequence is TGTGCCAGCAGTTACGCACAAGGCCTGGTGGGCTACGAGCAGTACTTC. V and J are TRBV6-5 and TRBJ2-7; D is unresolved. The CDR3 contains 16 residues. CDR1 is MNHEY, CDR2 SVGAGI, per germline. Trimming shortened V by 2 bases and J by 3 bases, and 17 bases separated the two germline ends.

V and J are TRBV18 and TRBJ1-1, with D unresolved. V was shortened by 5 bases and J by 2 bases, with 15 bases between the two germline ends. Germline assignment: CDR1 KGHSH and CDR2 LQKENI. The CDR3 sequence is 15 residues long. CDR3 loop: CASSSSVSLNTEAFF. CDR3 coding DNA: TGTGCCAGCTCATCATCGGTCAGCCTTAACACTGAAGCTTTCTTT.

This clone was found a few times. The J gene is TRBJ2-7, the V gene TRBV7-2; 9 positions match TRBD2. The germline V gene encodes CDR1 SGHTA and CDR2 FQGNSA. V shed 3 bases and J 0 bases; nucleotides not matched to a gene: 3. CDR3 size: 15 residues. CDR3 sequence: CASSLTSGLSYEQYF. CDR3 bases: TGTGCCAGCAGCTTGACTAGCGGCCTCTCCTACGAGCAGTACTTC.

This clone has a single count. The chain joins TRBV9 to TRBJ1-5, with D unclear. Between the trimmed V and J ends, which lost 0 bases and 5 bases, there was a span of 12 bases. Germline CDR1 and CDR2: SGDLS and YYNGEE. The CDR3 sequence is 15 residues long. DNA for the CDR3: TGTGCCAGCAGCGTAGGCTCTGAGACTTATCAGCCCCAGCATTTT. Translation: CASSVGSETYQPQHF.

This chain links TRBV5-1 with TRBJ2-1; D call uncertain. CDR1 SGHRS and CDR2 YFSETQ come from the germline V gene. This CDR3 is built from 15 residues. Trimming shortened V by 0 bases and J by 1 base, and 8 bases separated the two germline ends. CDR3 loop: CASSLALTSYNEQFF. CDR3 bases: TGCGCCAGCAGCTTGGCTCTGACGTCCTACAATGAGCAGTTCTTC.

The genes are TRBV7-3 and TRBJ2-2, with 13 nucleotides matching TRBD2. With V trimmed by 2 bases and J by 4 bases, 10 bases remained unmatched. This CDR3 spans 19 amino acids. Germline V CDR1 and CDR2: SGHTA, FQGTGA. CDR3 nucleotide sequence: TGTGCCAGCAGCTTAGACGGACTAGCGGGAGCTTTTGGCACCGGGGAGCTGTTTTTT. This translates into CASSLDGLAGAFGTGELFF.

CDR3 region: CASGQVNEKLFF. The DNA for the CDR3 is TGTGCCAGCGGACAGGTGAATGAAAAACTGTTTTTT. The chain uses TRBV28 and TRBJ1-4; 7 bases map to TRBD1. Germline V gives CDR1 MDHEN, CDR2 SYDVKM. V was clipped by 8 bases and J by 5 bases; unmatched bases: 2. The CDR3 totals 12 residues.

In this sample, this clone turned up a few times. A much more abundant neighbour one base away suggests this may be a read error. Other DNA sequences in this sample translate to the same CDR3. This chain links TRBV2 with TRBJ2-5; D ambiguous. With 6 bases removed from V and 2 bases from J, the gap between germline ends came to 1 base. From germline, CDR1 is SNHLY and CDR2 FYNNEI. CDR3 length equals 10 residues. This CDR3 is CASRQETQYF. The CDR3 region has the DNA TGTGCCAGCAGGCAAGAGACCCAGTACTTC.

V is TRBV6-5 and J is TRBJ2-7; a possible D gene is TRBD2 (7 bases). The CDR3 extends over 15 amino acids. Germline lookup yields CDR1 MNHEY and CDR2 SVGAGI. The ends were cut back, 2 bases at V and 0 bases at J, with 11 bases in the middle. The CDR3 spells CASSYRGGASYEQYF. In DNA, the CDR3 is TGTGCCAGCAGTTACAGGGGGGGGGCCTCCTACGAGCAGTACTTC.

J is TRBJ1-1 and V is TRBV6-1; perhaps TRBD1 as D (6 bases). Germline loops: CDR1 MNHNS, CDR2 SASEGT. Deletions cut 6 bases from V and 0 bases from J, with 14 bases between. The CDR3 covers 15 residues. The CDR3 coding sequence is TGTGCCAGCAGGGTCGGACAGCTCATGAACACTGAAGCTTTCTTT. It translates to CASRVGQLMNTEAFF.

The V and J genes are TRBV5-1 and TRBJ1-5; 7 bases match TRBD1. V shed 1 base and J 6 bases; nucleotides not matched to a gene: 7. Looked up from germline, CDR1 is SGHRS and CDR2 is YFSETQ. The CDR3 spans 15 residues. The CDR3 is CASSLPDRDGQPQHF. The DNA for the CDR3 is TGCGCCAGCAGCTTGCCCGACAGGGATGGTCAGCCCCAGCATTTT.

The chain carries TRBV5-1 and TRBJ1-2; 7 nucleotides align to TRBD1. Germline V CDR1 and CDR2: SGHRS, YFSETQ. V gave up 0 bases and J gave up 5 bases; unmatched junction bases: 22. This CDR3 region has 20 residues. The CDR3, as DNA: TGCGCCAGCAGCTTGGGGCGCCAAGCGGACAGGCCTCAGAATTTATATGGCTACACCTTC. Protein product: CASSLGRQADRPQNLYGYTF.

The chain links TRBV4-3 to TRBJ2-7; 9 positions agree with TRBD1. Germline V gene data show CDR1 as LGHNA and CDR2 as YSLEER. This CDR3 region has 15 residues. With 1 base clipped from V and 2 bases from J, the junction kept 3 bases outside the gene matches. The CDR3 spells CASSQGGQGPYEQYF. In nucleotides, the CDR3 is TGCGCCAGCAGCCAAGGGGGACAGGGCCCCTACGAGCAGTACTTC.

This chain links TRBV15 with TRBJ2-5; the match to TRBD2 covers 10 bases. Germline V gene data show CDR1 as LNHNV and CDR2 as YYDKDF (reference sequence). After removal of 0 bases from V and 4 bases from J, the junction contained 2 bases not matched to a gene. This CDR3 is 15 amino acids long. The CDR3 spells CATSREASGRETQYF. CDR3 nucleotide sequence: TGTGCCACCAGCAGAGAGGCTAGCGGGAGAGAGACCCAGTACTTC.

Here the CDR3 DNA reads TGTGCCAGCAGTTACCGGACTAGCGGGGGCACAGATACGCAGTATTTT. This gives the protein CASSYRTSGGTDTQYF. This sequence joins TRBV6-5 and TRBJ2-3; 12 bases are a match to TRBD2. The CDR3 has 16 residues. The germline V gene has CDR1 MNHEY and CDR2 SVGAGI. The V and J ends lost 2 bases and 1 base, in that order; junction bases with no gene match: 1.

This chain links TRBV14 with TRBJ2-5; 7 bases agree with TRBD2. Germline CDR1 reads SGHDN; CDR2 reads FVKESK. J lost 0 bases, V lost 4 bases, and 14 bases had no gene match. CDR3 length: 18 residues. The CDR3 DNA sequence: TGTGCCAGCAGCCCCCTGGAGTTTGCGGGAGTCTACCAAGAGACCCAGTACTTC. Residues: CASSPLEFAGVYQETQYF.

This CDR3 reads CASTAPQGGSYNEQFF. For the CDR3, the DNA is TGTGCCAGCACCGCACCCCAAGGGGGCTCCTACAATGAGCAGTTCTTC. This chain uses TRBV9 with TRBJ2-1; the D gene is possibly TRBD1 (6 bases). This CDR3 region has 16 residues. The germline V gene has CDR1 SGDLS and CDR2 YYNGEE. V lost 6 bases and J lost 0, with 16 bases in between.

The chain is built from TRBV28 and TRBJ2-7; possibly TRBD2 for D (6 bases). The CDR3 is made up of 13 amino acids. Germline V CDR1 and CDR2: MDHEN, SYDVKM. The V gene lost 7 bases and the J gene lost 2 bases, with 12 bases spanning the gap. The CDR3 loop is CASTPAGTYEQYF. The CDR3 coding sequence is TGTGCCAGCACCCCGGCGGGGACCTACGAGCAGTACTTC. Complete variable domain (other parts from reference TRBV28 and TRBJ2-7): DVKVTQSSRYLVKRTGEKVFLECVQDMDHENMFWYRQDPGLGLRLIYFSYDVKMKEKGDIPEGYSVSREKKERFSLILESASTNQTSMYLCASTPAGTYEQYFGPGTRLTVT.